This TCR beta chain was sequenced during a study of blood T cell repertoires in COVID-19. Germline loops: CDR1 MDHEN, CDR2 SYDVKM. Trimming took off 2 bases at V and 0 bases at J, with 14 bases between the two ends. This CDR3 has 17 residues. Clones were sequenced by immunoSEQ multiplex PCR, and TCRdb holds only the in-frame ones, with some missing. The table records 150,000 to 200,000 clones, around three quarters of them present only once. The chain carries TRBV28 and TRBJ1-5; possibly TRBD1 for D (6 bases). The clonotype was recovered from a woman in her 70s in a cohort exposed to, infected with or recovered from COVID-19 (not recorded which). What was sequenced was PBMCs or T cells enriched from blood (not recorded which). The CDR3 loop is CASSLNEGVSSNQPQHF. The CDR3 DNA is TGTGCCAGCAGTTTAAACGAGGGGGTGAGTAGCAATCAGCCCCAGCATTTT.